This record covers a single T cell receptor beta chain. Its antigen is currently unknown. Cells stained for CD3, CD4, CD8, CD45RA, CD27 and viability were sorted into four CD45RA/CD27 subsets. The beta constant-region primer was an equimolar mix of two oligonucleotides covering TRBC1 and TRBC2. The ligated cDNA underwent four PCR rounds using SP2 and nested alpha and beta constant-region primers. Ligation attached a single-stranded oligonucleotide with a 12-nucleotide UMI and the SP2 primer to the cDNA 3' end. One entry per CDR3 protein results from TCRdb running MiXCR on the UMI-ligation and nested PCR reads. The sample includes roughly 140,000 distinct CDR3 sequences, around 21% of them seen just once. The data were taken from a study of naive and memory T cell subsets. Study outcomes and limitations: In naive cells, over 85% of TCR sequences were seen only once. Possibly reflecting memory cells re-expressing CD45RA, a few larger clonotypes occurred in naive repertoires, especially CD8.

The TCR was taken from a human donor in good health. Sample: naive CD8+ T cells from blood.

The CDR3 region is CASTGQSYGYTF. For the CDR3, the DNA is TGCGCCAGCACCGGACAGTCCTATGGCTACACCTTC. The J gene is TRBJ1-2, the V gene TRBV10-2, with a possible D match to TRBD1 (6 bases). Trimming took off 7 bases at V and 4 bases at J, with 10 bases between the two ends. This CDR3 contains 12 residues. Germline V gene data show CDR1 as WSHSY and CDR2 as SAAADI.